Each of the 27 T cell receptor beta chains below was sequenced from the same sample in a study of blood T cells in healthy people across ages. Primers used in a second PCR of roughly 7 to 12 cycles were a sample-barcoded 5' primer and a J-beta primer mix. TCRdb re-called the 5' RACE reads through MiXCR, storing one row per CDR3 protein. In the table there are 780,000 or so distinct CDR3 sequences, 56% of which are singletons. Sequenced sample: blood. Every receptor here comes from a middle-aged man in good health.

The rearrangement links TRBV9 to TRBJ2-7, with unresolved D. The assigned J gene may be wrong: the sequence end matches TRBJ2-5 better. The CDR3 covers 14 residues. In germline, CDR1 is SGDLS, CDR2 YYNGEE. In DNA form, the CDR3 reads TGTGCCAGCAGCGTAGCCTACGACGGAAAGACCCAGTACTTC. It translates to CASSVAYDGKTQYF.

Comments on this clonotype: An end of the junction does not agree with germline; a read error may underlie this. The J gene is TRBJ1-5, the V gene TRBV5-5; D is perhaps TRBD1 (5 bases). The CDR3 consists of 16 residues. Germline assignment: CDR1 SGHKS and CDR2 YYEKEE (reference sequence). The CDR3 region has the DNA TGTGCCAGCAGCTTGGTACCAGGGTTCGGCAATCAGCCCCGGCATTTT. Translation gives CASSLVPGFGNQPRHF.

The chain carries TRBV4-2 and TRBJ2-1; 13 bases align to TRBD2. The germline gives CDR1 LGHNA, CDR2 YNFKEQ. This CDR3 spans 21 amino acids. With V trimmed by 0 bases and J by 0 bases, 11 bases remained unmatched. The CDR3, as DNA: TGTGCCAGCAGCCAAGAGGGTCCGGGACTAGCGGGAATGGTCTCCTACAATGAGCAGTTCTTC. It codes for CASSQEGPGLAGMVSYNEQFF.

This clonotype came up many times. The V call is TRBV12-3 or TRBV12-4, the J call TRBJ1-6, with D hard to call. The CDR3 is 13 amino acids. V dropped 6 bases and J dropped 6 bases, with 9 bases sitting between them. In DNA form, the CDR3 reads TGTGCCAGCAGGCGGGGTAGTAATTCACCCCTCCACTTT. Translation gives CASRRGSNSPLHF.

The J gene is TRBJ2-1, the V gene TRBV7-9, with 11 bases identical to TRBD2. Looked up from germline, CDR1 is SEHNR and CDR2 is FQNEAQ (reference sequence). J was trimmed by 9 bases and V by 2 bases; bases with no gene match: 6. The CDR3 consists of 15 residues. CDR3 protein: CASSLPLAGGGEQFF. CDR3 in DNA: TGTGCCAGCAGCTTACCGCTAGCGGGAGGTGGTGAGCAGTTCTTC.

This clonotype was observed once. The rearrangement uses TRBV3-1 and TRBJ2-1; 11 bases agree with TRBD2. The V gene end was trimmed by 1 base and the J gene end by 2 bases; junction bases not matched to a gene: 10. The germline V gene has CDR1 LGHDT and CDR2 YNNKEL (reference sequence). This CDR3 spans 19 amino acids. This CDR3 is CASSQAPSTSGTAYNEQFF. The CDR3 DNA is TGTGCCAGCAGCCAAGCGCCCTCGACTAGCGGGACTGCCTACAATGAGCAGTTCTTC.

The rearrangement joins TRBV20-1 to TRBJ2-5; the match to TRBD2 covers 10 bases. CDR3 length: 15 residues. V dropped 0 bases and J dropped 11; count of bases not matched to a gene: 12. Germline values: CDR1 DFQATT, CDR2 SNEGSKA (reference sequence). CDR3 protein: CSARDPLAGSNEQYF. The CDR3 DNA is TGCAGTGCTAGAGATCCACTAGCGGGATCCAATGAGCAGTACTTC.

In regard to this clonotype: A read error may explain this, as a much larger clone is one base away. V gene TRBV6-2 or TRBV6-3 combines with J gene TRBJ2-1; no definite D call. The CDR3 has 12 amino acids. The germline V gene encodes CDR1 MNHEY and CDR2 SVGEGT. The CDR3 nucleotides read TGTGCCGGCAGTGACCCATACAATGAGCAGTTCTTC. Its protein product is CAGSDPYNEQFF.

This rearrangement joins TRBV7-2 to TRBJ1-5; D is ambiguous. Germline values: CDR1 SGHTA, CDR2 FQGNSA. V was trimmed by 0 bases and J by 3 bases, leaving 9 bases between them. The CDR3 runs 15 residues. The CDR3 spells CASSLAQTSNQPQHF. CDR3 sequence (DNA): TGTGCCAGCAGCTTAGCACAAACGTCCAATCAGCCCCAGCATTTT.

This sequence joins TRBV5-1 and TRBJ1-5; D is ambiguous. Germline values: CDR1 SGHRS, CDR2 YFSETQ. Trimming removed 2 bases at V and 7 bases at J, with 16 bases between. The length of the CDR3 is 15 residues. The CDR3 DNA sequence: TGCGCCAGCAGCTTCCCCGGGTTACCTAAGCAGCCCCAGCATTTT. Its translation: CASSFPGLPKQPQHF.

The V gene is TRBV24-1, the J gene TRBJ2-5, with D unresolved. Germline CDR1 KGHDR, CDR2 SFDVKD. Trimming pared 3 bases from V and 5 bases from J, leaving 18 bases between. The CDR3 has 16 residues. CDR3 protein: CATSDTRRSLTETQYF. In nucleotides, the CDR3 is TGTGCCACCAGTGATACCCGACGCAGCCTCACGGAGACCCAGTACTTC.

The table lists this clonotype with a few counts. This chain uses TRBV6-2 or TRBV6-3 with TRBJ2-7; D is perhaps TRBD2 (6 bases). V dropped 8 bases and J dropped 1 base, with 9 bases sitting between them. The CDR3 extends over 12 amino acids. Germline CDR1 is MNHEY and CDR2 is SVGEGT. The CDR3 here is CASASGSYEQYF. The DNA of the CDR3 is TGTGCCAGCGCCAGCGGGTCCTACGAGCAGTACTTC.

The table lists this clonotype with a few counts. This rearrangement joins TRBV6-4 to TRBJ2-5; 10 nucleotides match TRBD2. CDR1 is MRHNA and CDR2 is SNTAGT in the germline V gene. The J segment lost 3 bases and the V segment lost 4 bases, leaving 5 bases of the junction unmatched. The CDR3 is 15 residues long. Here the CDR3 DNA reads TGTGCCAGCAGTGGGAACGGACTAGCGGAAGAGACCCAGTACTTC. Translating it yields CASSGNGLAEETQYF.

This clonotype was observed a handful of times. J is TRBJ2-5 and V is TRBV4-3, with no clear D. With 0 bases removed from V and 5 bases from J, the gap between germline ends came to 10 bases. This CDR3 is 14 amino acids long. Per the germline V gene, CDR1 is LGHNA and CDR2 is YSLEER. The CDR3 here is CASSQDTSRETQYF. CDR3 in DNA: TGCGCCAGCAGCCAAGATACCTCAAGGGAGACCCAGTACTTC.

This clonotype turned up a few times. The chain uses TRBV20-1 and TRBJ2-1, with D possibly matching TRBD2 (5 bases). CDR3 size: 13 residues. From germline, CDR1 is DFQATT and CDR2 SNEGSKA (reference sequence). V was trimmed by 2 bases and J by 9 bases, leaving 14 bases between them. CDR3 nucleotide sequence: TGCAGTGCTAGACGGACTCTAATAGGTGAGCAGTTCTTC. Its translation is CSARRTLIGEQFF.

The J gene is TRBJ2-2, the V gene TRBV20-1; 8 nucleotides line up with TRBD1. CDR3 length: 17 amino acids. Trimming at V came to 5 bases and at J to 6 bases, leaving 17 bases not matched to a gene. Germline CDR1 and CDR2: DFQATT and SNEGSKA (reference sequence). CDR3 sequence (DNA): TGCAGTGCTCCGCCTCTCACCGGGACAGGAGGTCCCGGGGAGCTGTTTTTT. This encodes CSAPPLTGTGGPGELFF.

V usage is TRBV28 and J usage is TRBJ1-2; D gene unclear. The CDR3 runs 14 residues. Germline CDR1 MDHEN, CDR2 SYDVKM. Trimming took off 6 bases at V and 1 base at J, with 12 bases between the two ends. The DNA of the CDR3 is TGTGCCAGCAGCCGTCCGGAGCATAACTATGGCTACACCTTC. It specifies CASSRPEHNYGYTF.

This clonotype has a handful of counts. The CDR3: CASRSGQPTDTQYF. The CDR3 region has the DNA TGTGCCAGCAGATCGGGACAGCCAACAGATACGCAGTATTTT. The V call is TRBV12-3 or TRBV12-4, the J call TRBJ2-3, with TRBD1 matching 7 bases. The length of the CDR3 is 14 residues. V shed 6 bases, J shed 3 bases, and the junction held 6 bases outside the gene matches.

This clonotype was picked up a small number of times. The chain combines TRBV6-5 with TRBJ2-6, with D tentatively TRBD2 (5 bases). Trimming pared 7 bases from V and 0 bases from J, leaving 13 bases between. CDR3 length: 16 residues. CDR1 is MNHEY and CDR2 is SVGAGI in the germline V gene. CDR3 coding DNA: TGTGCCAGCACAAAGGAGGTCTCCTCTGGGGCCAACGTCCTGACTTTC. This codes for CASTKEVSSGANVLTF.

The chain uses TRBV5-1 and TRBJ2-3; 7 bases align to TRBD2. The CDR3 extends over 17 amino acids. Germline-derived CDR1 and CDR2 are SGHRS and YFSETQ. Trimming removed 3 bases from V and 0 bases from J; junction bases left unmatched: 10. CDR3 sequence: CASSSPSTSVSTDTQYF. The CDR3 DNA is TGCGCCAGCAGCTCTCCTTCTACTAGCGTGAGCACAGATACGCAGTATTTT.

This clonotype showed up just a few times. The chain joins TRBV7-6 to TRBJ1-5, with D unclear. Per germline, CDR1 SGHVS and CDR2 FNYEAQ. This CDR3 is 13 amino acids long. V was shortened by 5 bases and J by 3 bases, with 8 bases between the two germline ends. The CDR3 DNA sequence: TGTGCCAGCAGCGTCGGGCCCAATCAGCCCCAGCATTTT. Translated, it gives CASSVGPNQPQHF.

The V and J genes are TRBV7-7 and TRBJ2-5, with TRBD1 matching over 9 bases. CDR1 is SSHAT, CDR2 FNYEAQ, per germline (reference sequence). CDR3 length equals 13 residues. CDR3 DNA: TGTGCTTGCCGGGACAGGGAATCCAATGAGCAGTACTTC. The encoded protein is CACRDRESNEQYF. Full variable domain (remainder filled in from reference TRBV7-7 and TRBJ2-5): GAGVSQSPRYKVTKRGQDVTLRCDPISSHATLYWYQQALGQGPEFLTYFNYEAQPDKSGLPSDRFSAERPEGSISTLTIQRTEQRDSAMYRCACRDRESNEQYFGPGTRLLVL.

This clonotype occurred a few times. This chain links TRBV7-2 with TRBJ2-3, with D hard to call. Per germline, CDR1 SGHTA and CDR2 FQGNSA. V was shortened by 1 base and J by 9 bases, with 17 bases between the two germline ends. CDR3 size: 15 residues. The DNA for the CDR3 is TGTGCCAGCAGCTTAGAGATTGTTGGGGTGGGCACGCAGTATTTT. Its protein product is CASSLEIVGVGTQYF.

This clonotype was counted once. The chain links TRBV12-3 or TRBV12-4 to TRBJ2-7; no clear D. The CDR3 runs to 12 residues. The V and J ends lost 6 bases and 3 bases respectively, with 9 bases between them. The CDR3 DNA sequence: TGTGCCAGCAGACTACAGTACTACGAGCAGTACTTC. It yields the protein CASRLQYYEQYF.

The V and J genes are TRBV9 and TRBJ2-1, with 9 nucleotides matching TRBD1. J gave up 3 bases and V 3 bases, and 7 bases lay outside the gene matches. CDR1 is SGDLS, CDR2 YYNGEE, per germline. The CDR3 length is 16 residues. In DNA form, the CDR3 reads TGTGCCAGCAGCGCCCGGGACAGGGTGGGCTACAATGAGCAGTTCTTC. This encodes CASSARDRVGYNEQFF.

About this clonotype itself: One junction end does not reproduce the germline sequence, and a read error may be involved. The rearrangement links TRBV7-9 to TRBJ2-7, with TRBD1 matching over 8 bases. The CDR3 has 16 residues. Germline V gene sequence: CDR1 SEHNR, CDR2 FQNEAQ (reference sequence). The CDR3 nucleotides read TGTGCCAGCAGCTTAGGCGCAGGGGGCAAGACCTACGGGCAGTACTTC. The encoded protein is CASSLGAGGKTYGQYF.

The chain employs TRBV20-1 and TRBJ2-3, with TRBD2 identical over 8 bases. This CDR3 has 18 amino acids. Germline loops: CDR1 DFQATT, CDR2 SNEGSKA (reference sequence). Losses at the gene ends were 1 base for V and 2 bases for J; bases not matched to a gene: 14. CDR3 loop: CSARVFVMGLDPTDTQYF. The CDR3 DNA is TGCAGTGCTAGAGTATTCGTAATGGGACTAGATCCCACAGATACGCAGTATTTT.